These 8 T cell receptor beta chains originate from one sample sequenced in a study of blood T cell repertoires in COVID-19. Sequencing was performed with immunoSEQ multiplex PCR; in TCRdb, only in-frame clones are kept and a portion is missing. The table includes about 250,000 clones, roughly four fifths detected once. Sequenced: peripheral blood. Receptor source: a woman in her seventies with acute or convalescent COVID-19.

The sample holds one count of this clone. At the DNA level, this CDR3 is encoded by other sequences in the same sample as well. As DNA, the CDR3 is TGTGCCACCAGTGACCCCCGACAGGGCAATCAGCCCCAGCATTTT. Protein: CATSDPRQGNQPQHF. The chain is built from TRBV24-1 and TRBJ1-5, with D possibly being TRBD1 (6 bases). This CDR3 contains 15 residues. Trimming shortened V by 4 bases and J by 2 bases, and 11 bases separated the two germline ends. Germline V CDR1 and CDR2: KGHDR, SFDVKD.

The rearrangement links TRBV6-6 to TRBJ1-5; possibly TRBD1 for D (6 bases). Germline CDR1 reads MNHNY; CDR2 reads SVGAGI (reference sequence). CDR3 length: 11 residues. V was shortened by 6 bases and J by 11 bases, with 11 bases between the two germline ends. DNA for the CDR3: TGTGCCAGCAGCTCCAGGGACACCCAGCATTTT. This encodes CASSSRDTQHF.

The DNA of the CDR3 is TGTGCCAGCAGCCAAGGTACAGGTACCTACGAGCAGTACTTC. It specifies CASSQGTGTYEQYF. V gene TRBV4-2 combines with J gene TRBJ2-7; D is possibly TRBD1 (5 bases). Trimming stripped 1 base from V and 2 bases from J, with 9 bases between. This CDR3 spans 14 amino acids. Germline V lookup: CDR1 LGHNA, CDR2 YNFKEQ.

The CDR3 here is CATSDPGTGNTEAFF. Here the CDR3 DNA reads TGTGCCACCAGTGATCCCGGGACAGGGAACACTGAAGCTTTCTTT. The rearrangement links TRBV24-1 to TRBJ1-1; 8 bases align to TRBD1. The length of the CDR3 is 15 residues. In germline, CDR1 is KGHDR, CDR2 SFDVKD. V dropped 3 bases and J dropped 1; count of bases not matched to a gene: 3.

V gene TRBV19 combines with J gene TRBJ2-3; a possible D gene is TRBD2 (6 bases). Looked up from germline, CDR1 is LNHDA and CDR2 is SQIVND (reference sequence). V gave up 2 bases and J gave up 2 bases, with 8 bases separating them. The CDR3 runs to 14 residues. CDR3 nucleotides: TGTGCCAGTAGTATATGGGGGGACACAGATACGCAGTATTTT. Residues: CASSIWGDTDTQYF.

CDR3 region: CASSYSWSGTSIYF. CDR3 nucleotide sequence: TGTGCCAGCAGTTACTCATGGAGTGGGACTTCCATATATTTT. V is TRBV6-5 and J is TRBJ1-3; a possible D gene is TRBD1 (5 bases). Germline assignment: CDR1 MNHEY and CDR2 SVGAGI. The CDR3 extends over 14 amino acids. V shed 0 bases and J shed 11 bases, with 14 bases lying between them.

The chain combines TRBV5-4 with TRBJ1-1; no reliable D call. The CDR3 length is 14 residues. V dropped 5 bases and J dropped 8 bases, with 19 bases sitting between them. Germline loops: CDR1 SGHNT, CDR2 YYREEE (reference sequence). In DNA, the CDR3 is TGTGCCAGCAGTCGCGATAAGACCGGCGGGGAAGCTTTCTTT. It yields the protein CASSRDKTGGEAFF.

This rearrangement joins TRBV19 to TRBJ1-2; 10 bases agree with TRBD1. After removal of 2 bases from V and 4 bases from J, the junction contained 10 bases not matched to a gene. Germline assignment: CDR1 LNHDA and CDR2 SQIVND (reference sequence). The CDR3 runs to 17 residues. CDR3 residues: CASSIPGQGRFGYGYTF. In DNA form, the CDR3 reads TGTGCCAGTAGTATACCGGGACAGGGGCGTTTTGGCTATGGCTACACCTTC.